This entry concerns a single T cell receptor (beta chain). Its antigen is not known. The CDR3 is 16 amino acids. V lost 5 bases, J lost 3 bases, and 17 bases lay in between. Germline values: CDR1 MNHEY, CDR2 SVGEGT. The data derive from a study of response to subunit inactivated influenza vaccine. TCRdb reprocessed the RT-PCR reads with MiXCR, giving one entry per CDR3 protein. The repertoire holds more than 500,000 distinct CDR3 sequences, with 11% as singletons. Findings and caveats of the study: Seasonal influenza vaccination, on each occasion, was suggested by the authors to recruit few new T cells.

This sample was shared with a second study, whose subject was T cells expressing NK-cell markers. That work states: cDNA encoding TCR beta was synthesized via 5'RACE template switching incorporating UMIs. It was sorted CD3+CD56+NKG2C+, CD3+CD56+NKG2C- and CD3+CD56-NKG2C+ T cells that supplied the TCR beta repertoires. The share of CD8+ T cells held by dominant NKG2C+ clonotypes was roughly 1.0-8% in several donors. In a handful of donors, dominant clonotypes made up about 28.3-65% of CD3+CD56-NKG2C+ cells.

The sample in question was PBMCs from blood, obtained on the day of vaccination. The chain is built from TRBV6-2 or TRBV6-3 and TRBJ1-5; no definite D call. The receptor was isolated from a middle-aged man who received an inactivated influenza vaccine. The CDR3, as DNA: TGTGCCAGCAGTCCCCTTCGGGGAAACTTCAATCAGCCCCAGCATTTT. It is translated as CASSPLRGNFNQPQHF.